The clone carrying this TCR beta chain was recorded a few times. Its specificity is not known. This sample is part of a study of T cell responses to AZD1222 COVID-19 vaccine. Overall study results and limits: Clonal diversity was possibly underestimated, and white British individuals and females predominated among donors. Regions left unmutated in variants are reportedly the target of nearly half of spike-specific TCRs.

This CDR3 has 14 residues. CDR1 is MNHEY and CDR2 is SVGAGI in the germline V gene. The J segment lost 3 bases and the V segment lost 5 bases, leaving 4 bases of the junction unmatched. Pooled together were second doses at about 4 or about 12 weeks. Data came from immunoSEQ multiplex PCR; TCRdb stores just in-frame clones and leaves some out. Of approximately 150,000 clones listed, 92% are singletons. The material sequenced was peripheral blood, taken 28 days after the second AZD1222 dose. This chain joins TRBV6-5 and TRBJ1-2; 9 nucleotides agree with TRBD1. The TCR originated in an adult who received the AZD1222 COVID-19 vaccine. This CDR3 reads CASSPRDRDYGYTF. The CDR3 DNA sequence: TGTGCCAGCAGTCCCCGGGACAGGGACTATGGCTACACCTTC.